A selection of T cell receptor beta chains follows, all from one sample in a study of T-cell memory formation after mild COVID-19. TCRdb reprocessed the 5' RACE reads with MiXCR, giving one entry per CDR3 protein. The table shows over 450,000 distinct CDR3 sequences, with about a fifth occurring only once. The specimen was PBMCs or a T cell subset sorted from them (not recorded which). The receptors originated from an adult woman who had mild COVID-19 (a few samples of this study predate the infection). Cell type and time point are not known. CDR3s include the opening cysteine and the closing phenylalanine or tryptophan. Each record gives: clone size, J gene, V gene, CDR3 length, D gene, CDR3 protein, CDR3 DNA. A D gene is named only where the DNA matches it firmly. Size tells how often a clone was seen (once, few, many) or the class of an expanded clone, and some rows leave it out.

few	TRBJ2-1	TRBV27	13	NA	CASIGRGYNEQFF	TGTGCCAGCATCGGGCGGGGCTACAATGAGCAGTTCTTC
once	TRBJ2-7	TRBV5-6	14	NA	CASSLAKGAYEQYF	TGTGCCAGCAGCTTGGCGAAAGGCGCCTACGAGCAGTACTTC
few	TRBJ1-1	TRBV12-3/TRBV12-4	14	NA	CASSWANRGTEAFF	TGTGCCAGCAGTTGGGCGAATCGGGGGACTGAAGCTTTCTTT
few	TRBJ2-6	TRBV12-3/TRBV12-4	17	TRBD2	CASRRSGGLSGANVLTF	TGTGCCAGCAGACGTAGCGGGGGCCTCTCTGGGGCCAACGTCCTGACTTTC
few	TRBJ1-3	TRBV11-3	17	TRBD1	CASSYLQGTSSGNTIYF	TGTGCCAGCAGCTACCTACAGGGGACTAGCTCTGGAAACACCATATATTTT
few	TRBJ2-5	TRBV7-9	15	NA	CASSLAVGVQETQYF	TGTGCCAGCAGCTTGGCCGTTGGGGTCCAAGAGACCCAGTACTTC
many	TRBJ2-4	TRBV4-1	17	TRBD2	CASSQGLLRGAKNIQYF	TGCGCCAGCAGCCAAGGACTTTTGCGGGGGGCCAAAAACATTCAGTACTTC
few	TRBJ1-5	TRBV24-1	16	NA	CATSLLGGTNHQPQHF	TGTGCCACCAGTCTCCTGGGAGGGACGAACCATCAGCCCCAGCATTTT
few	TRBJ2-3	TRBV20-1	15	NA	CSAPTSGASTDTQYF	TGCAGTGCCCCTACGTCGGGGGCCAGCACAGATACGCAGTATTTT
NA	TRBJ2-7	TRBV5-1	15	NA	CASSLSADKNYEQYF	TGCGCCAGCAGCTTATCGGCAGATAAAAACTACGAGCAGTACTTC
NA	TRBJ2-7	TRBV5-1	14	NA	CASSLDQGPYEQYF	TGCGCCAGCAGCTTGGACCAGGGCCCCTACGAGCAGTACTTC
few	TRBJ2-5	TRBV2	19	TRBD1	CASRDLDRVELQWRETQYF	TGTGCCAGCAGAGACCTTGACAGGGTCGAGTTGCAGTGGAGGGAGACCCAGTACTTC
NA	TRBJ2-7	TRBV6-5	13	NA	CASSHDGAYEQYF	TGTGCCAGCAGCCACGACGGAGCCTACGAGCAGTACTTC
many	TRBJ2-3	TRBV6-4	13	NA	CASSDGNTDTQYF	TGTGCCAGCAGTGACGGGAACACAGATACGCAGTATTTT
NA	TRBJ2-5	TRBV7-9	19	TRBD2	CASSLVGTSGGTHGETQYF	TGTGCCAGCAGCTTAGTAGGCACTAGCGGGGGGACCCACGGAGAGACCCAGTACTTC
NA	TRBJ2-6	TRBV4-1	18	NA	CASSQEGRRVSGANVLTF	TGCGCCAGCAGCCAAGAGGGGCGGAGGGTCTCTGGGGCCAACGTCCTGACTTTC
NA	TRBJ2-1	TRBV7-3	14	NA	CASSSRVRPNEQFF	TGTGCCAGCAGCTCCCGGGTCAGGCCCAATGAGCAGTTCTTC
NA	TRBJ2-7	TRBV18	15	NA	CASSPGGSPIYEQYF	TGTGCCAGCTCACCAGGGGGCAGTCCTATCTACGAGCAGTACTTC
NA	TRBJ1-1	TRBV12-3/TRBV12-4	12	NA	CASSFQGMTMLF	TGTGCCAGCAGTTTCCAGGGGATGACGATGCTTTTT
NA	TRBJ1-1	TRBV18	18	TRBD1	CASSSLPPGQGSSTEAFF	TGTGCCAGCTCAAGCCTGCCGCCGGGACAGGGGTCGTCCACTGAAGCTTTCTTT
NA	TRBJ1-1	TRBV5-6	16	TRBD1	CASSLYPDRVETEAFF	TGTGCCAGCAGCTTGTATCCCGACAGGGTGGAGACTGAAGCTTTCTTT
few	TRBJ1-2	TRBV7-6	13	NA	CASSLAGLYGYTF	TGTGCCAGCAGCTTAGCGGGACTCTATGGCTACACCTTC